The clone carrying this T cell receptor (beta chain) was found once. Its antigen is not known. This sample is drawn from a study of shared clonotypes between healthy human individuals. Study summary: Plates per donor: three CD4 naive, three CD4 memory, two CD8 naive, one CD8 memory.

The CDR3 is 15 amino acids. Germline V gene sequence: CDR1 MNHNY, CDR2 SVGAGI (reference sequence). The junction had 15 bases not matched to a gene; V was cut back by 8 bases and J by 8 bases. Overall study findings and caveats: Naive subsets generally exceeded memory subsets in estimated richness. Clonotypes not shared had lower generation probabilities than those common to all four donors.

Every subset had its genomic DNA shared out evenly among several immunoSEQ plates. TCRdb keeps only in-frame clones here, not all; method: immunoSEQ multiplex PCR. The sample carries roughly 1 million clones, 75% recorded once. The J gene is TRBJ1-2, the V gene TRBV6-6; TRBD1 agrees at 9 bases. Sequenced sample: memory CD4+ T cells sorted from blood. As for subset: CD45RA-negative fraction. This TCR was sampled from a man younger than 35 in good health. The CDR3 nucleotides are TGTGCCAGCCTAGACAGGGGGATGGACTATGAGGGCTACACCTTC. Its translation: CASLDRGMDYEGYTF.